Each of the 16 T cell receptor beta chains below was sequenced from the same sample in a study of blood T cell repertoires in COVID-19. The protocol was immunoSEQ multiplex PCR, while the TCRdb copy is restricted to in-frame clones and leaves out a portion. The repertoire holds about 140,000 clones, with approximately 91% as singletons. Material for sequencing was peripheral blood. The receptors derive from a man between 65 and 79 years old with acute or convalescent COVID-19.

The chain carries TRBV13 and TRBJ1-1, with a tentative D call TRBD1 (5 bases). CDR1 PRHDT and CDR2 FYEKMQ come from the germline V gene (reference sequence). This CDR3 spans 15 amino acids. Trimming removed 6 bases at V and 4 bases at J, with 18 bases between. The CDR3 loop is CASSLTGFGGTEAFF. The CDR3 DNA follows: TGTGCCAGCAGTCTCACCGGCTTCGGGGGCACTGAAGCTTTCTTT.

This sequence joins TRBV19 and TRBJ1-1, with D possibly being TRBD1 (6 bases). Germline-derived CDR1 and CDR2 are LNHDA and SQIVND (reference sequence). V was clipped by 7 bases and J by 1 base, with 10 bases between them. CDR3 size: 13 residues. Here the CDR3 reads CASTLDRNTEAFF. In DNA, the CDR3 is TGTGCCAGTACCTTGGACAGGAACACTGAAGCTTTCTTT.

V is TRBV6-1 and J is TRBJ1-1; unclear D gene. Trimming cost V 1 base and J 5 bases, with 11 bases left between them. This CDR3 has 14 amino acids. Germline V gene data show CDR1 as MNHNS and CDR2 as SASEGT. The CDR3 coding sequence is TGTGCCAGCAGTGAAGTTGGAGGGAGGACTGAAGCTTTCTTT. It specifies CASSEVGGRTEAFF.

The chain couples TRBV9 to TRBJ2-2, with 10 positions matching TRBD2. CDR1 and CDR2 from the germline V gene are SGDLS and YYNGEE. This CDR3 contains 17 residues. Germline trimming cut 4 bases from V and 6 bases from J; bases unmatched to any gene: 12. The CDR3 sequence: CASSPRVLAGASGELFF. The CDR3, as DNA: TGTGCCAGCAGCCCGAGGGTGCTAGCGGGAGCTTCCGGGGAGCTGTTTTTT.

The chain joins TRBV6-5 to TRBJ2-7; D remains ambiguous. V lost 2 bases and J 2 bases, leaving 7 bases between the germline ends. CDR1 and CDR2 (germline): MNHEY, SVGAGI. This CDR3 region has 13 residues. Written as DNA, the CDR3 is TGTGCCAGCAGTTACCGCAGGACCTACGAGCAGTACTTC. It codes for CASSYRRTYEQYF.

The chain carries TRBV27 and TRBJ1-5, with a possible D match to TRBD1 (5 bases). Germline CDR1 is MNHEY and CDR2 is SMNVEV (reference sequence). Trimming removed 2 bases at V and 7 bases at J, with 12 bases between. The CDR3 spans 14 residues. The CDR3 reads CASSLPGPAQPQHF. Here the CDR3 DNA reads TGTGCCAGCAGTTTACCAGGGCCGGCCCAGCCCCAGCATTTT.

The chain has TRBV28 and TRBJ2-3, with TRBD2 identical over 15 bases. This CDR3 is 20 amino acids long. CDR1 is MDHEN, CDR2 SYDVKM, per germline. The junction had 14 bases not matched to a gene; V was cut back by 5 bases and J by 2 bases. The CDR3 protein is CASSQERGTSGRSPTDTQYF. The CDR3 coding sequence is TGTGCCAGCAGTCAGGAGCGAGGGACTAGCGGGAGGTCTCCCACAGATACGCAGTATTTT.

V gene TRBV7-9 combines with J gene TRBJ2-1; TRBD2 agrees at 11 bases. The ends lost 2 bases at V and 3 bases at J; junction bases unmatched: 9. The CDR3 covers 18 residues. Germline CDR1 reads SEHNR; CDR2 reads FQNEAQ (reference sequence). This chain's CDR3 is CASSLPLRLAGFYNEQFF. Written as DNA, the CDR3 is TGTGCCAGCAGCTTACCCCTTCGACTAGCGGGGTTCTACAATGAGCAGTTCTTC.

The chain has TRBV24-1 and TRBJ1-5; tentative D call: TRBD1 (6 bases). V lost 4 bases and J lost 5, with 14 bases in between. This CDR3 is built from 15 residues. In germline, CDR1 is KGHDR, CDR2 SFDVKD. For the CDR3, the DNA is TGTGCCACCAGTGACCCACAGGGAGTTGATCAGCCCCAGCATTTT. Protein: CATSDPQGVDQPQHF.

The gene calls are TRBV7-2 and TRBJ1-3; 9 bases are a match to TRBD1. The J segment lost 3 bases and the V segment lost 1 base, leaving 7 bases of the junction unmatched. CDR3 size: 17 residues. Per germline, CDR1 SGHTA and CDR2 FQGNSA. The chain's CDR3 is CASSLVSGQGFGNTIYF. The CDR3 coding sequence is TGTGCCAGCAGCTTAGTTTCGGGACAGGGTTTTGGAAACACCATATATTTT. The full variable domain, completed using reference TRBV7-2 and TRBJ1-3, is GAGVSQSPSNKVTEKGKDVELRCDPISGHTALYWYRQSLGQGLEFLIYFQGNSAPDKSGLPSDRFSAERTGGSVSTLTIQRTQQEDSAVYLCASSLVSGQGFGNTIYFGEGSWLTVV.

The CDR3 loop reads CASSGTDYGYTF. DNA of the CDR3: TGTGCCAGTTCCGGGACAGACTATGGCTACACCTTC. The chain links TRBV25-1 to TRBJ1-2, with 7 nucleotides matching TRBD1. CDR3 length: 12 amino acids. Germline V gene data show CDR1 as MGHDK and CDR2 as SYGVNS. V was pared by 9 bases and J by 3 bases, with 4 bases of the junction left unmatched.

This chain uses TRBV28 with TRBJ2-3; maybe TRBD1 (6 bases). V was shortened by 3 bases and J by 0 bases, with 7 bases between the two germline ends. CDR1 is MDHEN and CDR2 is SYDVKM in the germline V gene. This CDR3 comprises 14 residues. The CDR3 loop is CASSFRGSTDTQYF. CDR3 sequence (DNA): TGTGCCAGCAGTTTCAGGGGTAGCACAGATACGCAGTATTTT.

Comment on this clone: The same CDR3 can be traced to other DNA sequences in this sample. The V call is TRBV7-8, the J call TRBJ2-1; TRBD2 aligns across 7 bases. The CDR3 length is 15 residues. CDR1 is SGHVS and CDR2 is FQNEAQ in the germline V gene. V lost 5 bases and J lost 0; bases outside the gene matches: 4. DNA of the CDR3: TGTGCCAGCAGCCCCAGCGGGAACTCCTACAATGAGCAGTTCTTC. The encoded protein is CASSPSGNSYNEQFF.

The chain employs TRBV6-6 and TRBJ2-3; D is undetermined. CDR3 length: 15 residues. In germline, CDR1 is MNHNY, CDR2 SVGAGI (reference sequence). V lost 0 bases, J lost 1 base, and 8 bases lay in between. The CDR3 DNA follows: TGTGCCAGCAGTTACTCCGAGCATCGCACAGATACGCAGTATTTT. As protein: CASSYSEHRTDTQYF.

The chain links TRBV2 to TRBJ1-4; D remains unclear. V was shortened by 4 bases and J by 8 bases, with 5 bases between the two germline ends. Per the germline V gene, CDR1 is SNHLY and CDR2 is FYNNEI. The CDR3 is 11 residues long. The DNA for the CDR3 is TGTGCCAGCAGTGTTGGCGAAAAACTGTTTTTT. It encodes CASSVGEKLFF. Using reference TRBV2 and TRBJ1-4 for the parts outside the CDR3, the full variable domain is EPEVTQTPSHQVTQMGQEVILRCVPISNHLYFYWYRQILGQKVEFLVSFYNNEISEKSEIFDDQFSVERPDGSNFTLKIRSTKLEDSAMYFCASSVGEKLFFGSGTQLSVL.

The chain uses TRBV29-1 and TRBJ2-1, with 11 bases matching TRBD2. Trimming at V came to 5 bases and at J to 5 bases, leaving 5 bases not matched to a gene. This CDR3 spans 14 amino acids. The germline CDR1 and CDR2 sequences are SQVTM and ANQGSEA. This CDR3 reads CSVLRLAGHNEQFF. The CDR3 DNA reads TGCAGCGTTCTGAGACTAGCGGGACACAATGAGCAGTTCTTC.